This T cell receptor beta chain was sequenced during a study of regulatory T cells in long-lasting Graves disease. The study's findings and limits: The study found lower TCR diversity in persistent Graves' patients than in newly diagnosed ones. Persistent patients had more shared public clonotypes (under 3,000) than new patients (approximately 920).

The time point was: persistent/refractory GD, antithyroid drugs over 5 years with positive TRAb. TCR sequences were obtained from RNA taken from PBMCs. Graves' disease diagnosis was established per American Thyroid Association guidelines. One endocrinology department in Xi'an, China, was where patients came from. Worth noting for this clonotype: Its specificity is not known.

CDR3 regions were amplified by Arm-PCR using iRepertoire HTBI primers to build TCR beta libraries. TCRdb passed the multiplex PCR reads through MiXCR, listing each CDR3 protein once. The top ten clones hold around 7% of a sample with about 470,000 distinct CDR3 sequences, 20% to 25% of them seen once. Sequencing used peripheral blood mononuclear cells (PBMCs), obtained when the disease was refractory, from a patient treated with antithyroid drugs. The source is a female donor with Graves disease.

For the CDR3, the DNA is TGTGCCAGCAGCTTAGCTCCGACTCTAGCGGGAGGGAGGGCCAAAAACATTCAGTACTTC. Encoded protein: CASSLAPTLAGGRAKNIQYF. The gene calls are TRBV7-2 and TRBJ2-4, with TRBD2 matching over 12 bases. CDR3 length equals 20 residues. CDR1 is SGHTA, CDR2 FQGNSA, per germline. With V trimmed by 0 bases and J by 1 base, 10 bases remained unmatched. The full variable domain, with the rest looked up from reference TRBV7-2 and TRBJ2-4, is GAGVSQSPSNKVTEKGKDVELRCDPISGHTALYWYRQSLGQGLEFLIYFQGNSAPDKSGLPSDRFSAERTGGSVSTLTIQRTQQEDSAVYLCASSLAPTLAGGRAKNIQYFGAGTRLSVL.